This T cell receptor (beta chain) is drawn from a study of OX40 agonist ivuxolimab in advanced cancers. Study-level information: Subjects had a mean age of about 57 years, with a range of 23 to 79; around 84% were male.

Profiled with immunoSEQ multiplex PCR; TCRdb holds only in-frame clones, not every one. This sample has approximately 82,000 clones, with more than 90% found just once. Study results and limitations: Individuals who were partial responders at 0.1-3.0 mg/kg had clonal expansion that ranked among the lowest. Relative to CD4+, CD8+ T cells held more expanded clones on average.

The timepoints at which blood was sampled were baseline, cycle 4 day 1, and cycle 7 day 1. With respect to this clone: Its specificity is not known.

The V segment lost 4 bases and the J segment 0 bases; nucleotides outside the gene matches: 9. The germline V gene has CDR1 SGDLS and CDR2 YYNGEE. The length of the CDR3 is 16 residues. This chain joins TRBV9 and TRBJ1-2; 7 bases align to TRBD1. This specimen was CD4+ or CD8+ T cells sorted from blood, taken in a trial of the OX40 agonist ivuxolimab. The receptor's source is an adult with an advanced solid tumor such as melanoma, head and neck, liver or kidney cancer. The DNA of the CDR3 is TGTGCCAGCAGCCAAGGGAAGGGGGCATCTAACTATGGCTACACCTTC. It specifies CASSQGKGASNYGYTF.